This T cell receptor beta chain came from a study of blood T cell repertoires in COVID-19. Study as a whole: Acute-phase and convalescent COVID-19 samples originated in the United States, Italy and Spain.

The ends lost 4 bases at V and 7 bases at J; junction bases unmatched: 13. Germline CDR1 reads SGHRS; CDR2 reads YFSETQ. This CDR3 is built from 15 residues. Sequencing was performed with immunoSEQ multiplex PCR; in TCRdb, only in-frame clones are kept and a portion is missing. The sample includes more than 90,000 clones, around 83% of them seen just once. The sequence was obtained from a man aged 65 to 85 with acute or convalescent COVID-19. The V gene is TRBV5-1, the J gene TRBJ2-7, with 8 nucleotides matching TRBD1. The sample was peripheral blood. For the CDR3, the DNA is TGCGCCAGCAGCCTTCGACAGGGGACCAAGGGGGAGCAGTACTTC. Translated, it gives CASSLRQGTKGEQYF.